The rows below give T cell receptor beta chains drawn from one sample of a study of CD8+ T cells in alopecia areata. Clones were sequenced by immunoSEQ multiplex PCR, and TCRdb holds only the in-frame ones, with some missing. The data show around 140,000 clones, roughly 50% seen once. The specimen was CD8+ T cells sorted from blood, collected at week 0. These receptors were collected from a human donor with alopecia areata. The CDR3 runs from the conserved cysteine through the conserved F or W. The D gene is left open where the match is weak. The size of a clone is reported for some rows only, either as once, few or many, or as a class for expanded clones.

V: TRBV29-1
size: few
J: TRBJ1-1
D: -
DNA: TGCAGCGTTGTTGGGGAGAACACTGAAGCTTTCTTT
CDR3: CSVVGENTEAFF

V: TRBV29-1
size: few
J: TRBJ2-7
D: TRBD1
DNA: TGCAGCGTTGAAGTAGTACAGGGGGGTATCTACGAGCAGTACTTC
CDR3: CSVEVVQGGIYEQYF

V: TRBV19
size: -
J: TRBJ2-2
D: -
DNA: TGTGCCAGTACCCACGGAGGTCGGGGGGCGGCCACCGGGGAGCTGTTTTTT
CDR3: CASTHGGRGAATGELFF

V: TRBV9
size: -
J: TRBJ2-1
D: -
DNA: TGTGCCAGCAGCGTAGAGTTAGGGCCCTACAATGAGCAGTTCTTC
CDR3: CASSVELGPYNEQFF

V: TRBV2
size: -
J: TRBJ2-3
D: TRBD1
DNA: TGTGCCAGCGCCTCGACAGGGGATGGCACAGATACGCAGTATTTT
CDR3: CASASTGDGTDTQYF

V: TRBV7-9
size: -
J: TRBJ2-5
D: -
DNA: TGTGCCAGCAGCCCAGCCTCCAGGGGGGTGCAAGAGACCCAGTACTTC
CDR3: CASSPASRGVQETQYF

V: TRBV30
size: many
J: TRBJ1-1
D: TRBD1
DNA: TGTGCCTGGAACAGGGGTAACACTGAAGCTTTCTTT
CDR3: CAWNRGNTEAFF

V: TRBV2
size: -
J: TRBJ2-3
D: -
DNA: TGTGCCAGCAGTGGGGGTAGCGCTGGCACAGATACGCAGTATTTT
CDR3: CASSGGSAGTDTQYF

V: TRBV29-1
size: -
J: TRBJ1-1
D: -
DNA: TGCAGCGTTGGGAGGGGGGACGCTGAAGCTTTCTTT
CDR3: CSVGRGDAEAFF

V: TRBV10-3
size: few
J: TRBJ1-2
D: -
DNA: TGTGCCATCAGTGACTTGGGGCTCTATGGCTACACCTTC
CDR3: CAISDLGLYGYTF

V: TRBV5-1
size: few
J: TRBJ2-7
D: -
DNA: TGCGCCAGCCGACCGGGACAAACCTACGAGCAGTACTTC
CDR3: CASRPGQTYEQYF

V: TRBV11-2
size: few
J: TRBJ2-1
D: -
DNA: TGTGCCAGCAGCCCCTTCGGGACCTTATCTGAGCAGTTCTTC
CDR3: CASSPFGTLSEQFF

V: TRBV27
size: few
J: TRBJ2-7
D: TRBD1
DNA: TGTGCCAGCGGGGTGGGACAGGGCACCTACGAGCAGTACTTC
CDR3: CASGVGQGTYEQYF

V: TRBV2
size: -
J: TRBJ1-2
D: -
DNA: TGTGCCAACCCGCGTGGGGTGGGGGAAGGCTATGGCTACACCTTC
CDR3: CANPRGVGEGYGYTF

V: TRBV5-6
size: -
J: TRBJ1-5
D: -
DNA: TGTGCCAGCAGCTTGCAAGCAGGGCCCAATCAGCCCCAGCATTTT
CDR3: CASSLQAGPNQPQHF

V: TRBV7-9
size: -
J: TRBJ2-7
D: -
DNA: TGTGCCAGCAGCTTCTCGGAGGCCTCCTACGAGCAGTACTTC
CDR3: CASSFSEASYEQYF

V: TRBV5-6
size: -
J: TRBJ1-5
D: TRBD1
DNA: TGTGCCAGCAGCTTACAGGGGGCTAGCAATCAGCCCCAGCATTTT
CDR3: CASSLQGASNQPQHF

V: TRBV19
size: -
J: TRBJ1-1
D: -
DNA: TGTGCCAGTAGTGGAGGGGAACAGCCAGAAGCTTTCTTT
CDR3: CASSGGEQPEAFF

V: TRBV27
size: -
J: TRBJ1-1
D: -
DNA: TGTGCCAGCAGTTTAAACACCGGGGGTTGGACTGAAGCTTTCTTT
CDR3: CASSLNTGGWTEAFF

V: TRBV18
size: once
J: TRBJ2-5
D: -
DNA: TGTGCCAGCTCACCCCGGCTTGAGGGACTGCAAGAGACCCAGTACTTC
CDR3: CASSPRLEGLQETQYF

V: TRBV30
size: -
J: TRBJ1-1
D: -
DNA: TGTGCCTGGAGTGTACGGGAGTCCCATCGTGGGAACACTGAAGCTTTCTTT
CDR3: CAWSVRESHRGNTEAFF

V: TRBV29-1
size: few
J: TRBJ2-2
D: -
DNA: TGCAGCGTTTCATCGTCGACCGGGGAGCTGTTTTTT
CDR3: CSVSSSTGELFF

V: TRBV11-2
size: few
J: TRBJ2-7
D: -
DNA: TGTGCCAGCAGCCCGTCGTATGGGGACTACGAGCAGTACTTC
CDR3: CASSPSYGDYEQYF

V: TRBV27
size: -
J: TRBJ1-1
D: TRBD1
DNA: TGTGCCAGCAGACCAGGACAGGGGGCTCTGTTGAACACTGAAGCTTTCTTT
CDR3: CASRPGQGALLNTEAFF

V: TRBV7-9
size: -
J: TRBJ1-2
D: TRBD1
DNA: TGTGCCAGCAGCTTCCCTGCCACAGGGGTCGGCTACACCTTC
CDR3: CASSFPATGVGYTF

V: TRBV27
size: -
J: TRBJ2-3
D: -
DNA: TGTGCCAGCAGTCTCTTGCTCCGTAACACAGATACGCAGTATTTT
CDR3: CASSLLLRNTDTQYF

V: TRBV7-9
size: few
J: TRBJ2-2
D: -
DNA: TGTGCCAGCAGCTTGGTCGGTGCAGGATGGGCCGGGGAGCTGTTTTTT
CDR3: CASSLVGAGWAGELFF

V: TRBV9
size: -
J: TRBJ2-3
D: -
DNA: TGTGCCAGCAGCGTAGCGGTCTCAGATACGCAGTATTTT
CDR3: CASSVAVSDTQYF